This T cell receptor (beta chain) was captured in a study of circulating and synovial CD4+ cells in juvenile arthritis. Study observations and caveats: Diversity here was lower than in bulk blood CD4 cells.

There are 13 residues in the CDR3. V shed 5 bases, J shed 7 bases, and the junction held 8 bases outside the gene matches. Germline lookup yields CDR1 MNHEY and CDR2 SVGAGI. Using immunoSEQ multiplex PCR, the repertoire was profiled, and TCRdb retains in-frame clones only, with some absent. The sample lists around 13,000 clones; over 80% were seen once. To note about this clone: What it binds is not known.

This sequence originates from a human patient with juvenile idiopathic arthritis. Some clones in this sample may be carry-over from other donors' samples. Sequences were obtained from CD4+ T cells from synovial fluid. V and J are TRBV6-5 and TRBJ2-7; 7 bases agree with TRBD2. The CDR3 coding sequence is TGTGCCAGCAGTACAGGACTAGGCGGGGAGCAGTACTTC. Protein product: CASSTGLGGEQYF.